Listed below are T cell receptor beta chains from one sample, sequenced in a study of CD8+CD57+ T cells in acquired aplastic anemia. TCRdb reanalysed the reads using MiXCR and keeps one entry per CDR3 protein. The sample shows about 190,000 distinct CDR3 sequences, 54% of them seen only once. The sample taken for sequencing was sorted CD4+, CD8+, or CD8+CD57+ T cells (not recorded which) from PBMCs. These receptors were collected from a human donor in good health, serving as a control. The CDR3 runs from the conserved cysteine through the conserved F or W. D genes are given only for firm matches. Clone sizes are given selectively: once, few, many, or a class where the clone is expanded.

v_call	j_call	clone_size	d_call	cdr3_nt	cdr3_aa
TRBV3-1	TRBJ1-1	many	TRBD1	TGTGCCAGCAGCCAAGCTCCGGCAGGGGGCGAAGCTTTCTTT	CASSQAPAGGEAFF
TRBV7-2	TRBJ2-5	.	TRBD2	TGTGCCAGCAGTACGACTAGCGGGGGCCCCCGGCACTTC	CASSTTSGGPRHF
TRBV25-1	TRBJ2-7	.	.	TGTGCCAGCAGCCAAGAAAGGGGATTCAACGAGCAGTACTTC	CASSQERGFNEQYF
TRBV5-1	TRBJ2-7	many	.	TGCGCCAGCAGCTTGGGAGTCCCCGTTAGCTCCTACGAGCAGTACTTC	CASSLGVPVSSYEQYF
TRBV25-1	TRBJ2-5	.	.	TGTGCCAGCAGCTTTAAGCGGCAGTCAGAGACCCAGTACTTC	CASSFKRQSETQYF
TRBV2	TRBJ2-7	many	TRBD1	TGTGCCATCGAGACCCGGGACAGAATAGTCGAGCAGTACTTC	CAIETRDRIVEQYF
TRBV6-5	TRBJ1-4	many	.	TGTGCCAGCAGTTCAGTAATAAATGAAAAACTGTTTTTT	CASSSVINEKLFF
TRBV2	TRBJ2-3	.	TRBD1	TGTGCCAGCAGTGAATGGCCCGGGACAGGGGGGCGCACAGATACGCAGTATTTT	CASSEWPGTGGRTDTQYF
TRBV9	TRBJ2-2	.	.	TGTGCCAGCAGCGTGTCTTATTGGCTAGCGCGAGGCACCGGGGAGCTGTTTTTT	CASSVSYWLARGTGELFF
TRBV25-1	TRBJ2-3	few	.	TGTGCCAGCAGTGAGGCAGGGGGGACAGATACGCAGTATTTT	CASSEAGGTDTQYF
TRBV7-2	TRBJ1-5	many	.	TGTGCCAGCAGCTTAGTCTTTCTTGGGCAGCCCCAGCATTTT	CASSLVFLGQPQHF
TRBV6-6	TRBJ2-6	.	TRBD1	TGTGCCAGCAGTGAAGTAGCGGGACAGGGGGCGTCTGGGGCCAACGTCCTGACTTTC	CASSEVAGQGASGANVLTF
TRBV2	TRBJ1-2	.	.	TGTGCCAGCAGTGAAATGGCCTATGGCTACACCTTC	CASSEMAYGYTF
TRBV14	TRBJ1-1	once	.	TGTGCCAGCAGCCGGTCGGTGAACACTGAAGCTTTCTTT	CASSRSVNTEAFF
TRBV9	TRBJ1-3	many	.	TGTGCCAGCAGCGTAGGGGTCTCTGGAAACACCATATATTTT	CASSVGVSGNTIYF
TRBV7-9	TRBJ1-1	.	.	TGTGCCAGCAGCGCAAGGGGGAACACTGAAGCTTTCTTT	CASSARGNTEAFF
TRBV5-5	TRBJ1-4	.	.	TGTGCCAGCAGCTACGACGCCGGGACCAGCAGTGAAAAACTGTTTTTT	CASSYDAGTSSEKLFF
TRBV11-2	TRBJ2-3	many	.	TGTGCCAGCAGCCCCAATACGGGGGCGAATACGCAGTATTTT	CASSPNTGANTQYF
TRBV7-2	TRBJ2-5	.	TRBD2	TGTGCCAGCAGCTTACCCGGGACTAGCGGGGGCCTTACACAAGAGACCCAGTACTTC	CASSLPGTSGGLTQETQYF
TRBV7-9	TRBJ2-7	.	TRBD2	TGTGTCAGCAGCTTAGAATGGTCGGGAGGGGTCCACGAGCAGTACTTC	CVSSLEWSGGVHEQYF
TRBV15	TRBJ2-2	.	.	TGTGCCACCAGCAGAGGGGACGATCCGAACACCGGGGAGCTGTTTTTT	CATSRGDDPNTGELFF
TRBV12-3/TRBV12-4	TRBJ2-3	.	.	TGTGCCAGCAGTAGGGAGACGGCAGATACGCAGTATTTT	CASSRETADTQYF
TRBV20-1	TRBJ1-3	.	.	TGCAGTGCTCCGGGAAAGGAAGGAGGAAACACCATATATTTT	CSAPGKEGGNTIYF
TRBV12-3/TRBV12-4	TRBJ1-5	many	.	TGTGCCAGCAGTTCAACAGGGCGGGATCAGCCCCAGCATTTT	CASSSTGRDQPQHF
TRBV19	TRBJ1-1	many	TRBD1	TGTGCCAGTAACAGGGGATTGAGGACTGAAGCTTTCTTT	CASNRGLRTEAFF
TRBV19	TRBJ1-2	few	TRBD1	TGTGCCAGTAGTAGGGACAGGGGAAACTATGGCTACACCTTC	CASSRDRGNYGYTF
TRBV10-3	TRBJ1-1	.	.	TGTGCCGGCTCCCCGGGGCACACTGAAGCTTTCTTT	CAGSPGHTEAFF
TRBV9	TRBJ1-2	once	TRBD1	TGTGCCAGCAGCGTAGGACAGGGGGTTGGCTACACCTTC	CASSVGQGVGYTF
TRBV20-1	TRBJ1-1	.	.	TGCAGTGCGGGGGGGCAGTCCGGCAGGGACACTGAAGCTTTCTTT	CSAGGQSGRDTEAFF
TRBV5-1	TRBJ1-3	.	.	TGCGCCAGCAGCTTGGAAAATGGAAACACCATATATTTT	CASSLENGNTIYF
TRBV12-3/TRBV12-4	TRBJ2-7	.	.	TGTGCCAGCCGCCGGGCATCCTCCTACGAGCAGTACTTC	CASRRASSYEQYF
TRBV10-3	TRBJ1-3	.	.	TGTGCCATCAGTGATGGGCTCTCTGGAAGCACCATATATTTT	CAISDGLSGSTIYF
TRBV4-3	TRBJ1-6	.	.	TGCGCCAGCAGCCAAGAGCAGGACTTGAATTCACCCCTCCACTTT	CASSQEQDLNSPLHF
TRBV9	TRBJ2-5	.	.	TGTGCCAGCAGCGTAGGAGGAACATACCAAGAGACCCAGTACTTC	CASSVGGTYQETQYF
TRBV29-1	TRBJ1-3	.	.	TGCAGCGTGGGGATCTCTGGAAACACCATATATTTT	CSVGISGNTIYF
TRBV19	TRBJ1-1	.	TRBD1	TGTGCCAGTAGTATGGTTCGAAGACAGGGGCAGAGCACTGAAGCTTCCTTT	CASSMVRRQGQSTEASF
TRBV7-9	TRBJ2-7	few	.	TGTGCCAGCAGTTTACTTTACGAGCAGTACTTC	CASSLLYEQYF
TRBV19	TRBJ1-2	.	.	TGTGCCAGTAGTATATCAGGGGTTGATGGCTACACCTTC	CASSISGVDGYTF
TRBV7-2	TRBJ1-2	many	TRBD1	TGTGCCAGCAGCTTAGCGGGACAGGGCTTCCCAAATGGCTACACCTTC	CASSLAGQGFPNGYTF
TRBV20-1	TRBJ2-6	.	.	TGCAGTGCTAAGAGGCCAGGGGAGAAGACCGGGGCCAACGTCCTGACTTTC	CSAKRPGEKTGANVLTF
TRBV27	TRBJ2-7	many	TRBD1	TGTGCCAGCAGTTCCCGGACAGGAACCTACGAGCAGTACTTC	CASSSRTGTYEQYF
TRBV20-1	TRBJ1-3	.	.	TGCAGCCAACAGGGTCCGGGAGGAAACACCATATATTTT	CSQQGPGGNTIYF
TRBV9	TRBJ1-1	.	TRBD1	TGTGCCAGCAGCGTAGCAGGGAGACAGGGTACTGAAGCTTTCTTT	CASSVAGRQGTEAFF